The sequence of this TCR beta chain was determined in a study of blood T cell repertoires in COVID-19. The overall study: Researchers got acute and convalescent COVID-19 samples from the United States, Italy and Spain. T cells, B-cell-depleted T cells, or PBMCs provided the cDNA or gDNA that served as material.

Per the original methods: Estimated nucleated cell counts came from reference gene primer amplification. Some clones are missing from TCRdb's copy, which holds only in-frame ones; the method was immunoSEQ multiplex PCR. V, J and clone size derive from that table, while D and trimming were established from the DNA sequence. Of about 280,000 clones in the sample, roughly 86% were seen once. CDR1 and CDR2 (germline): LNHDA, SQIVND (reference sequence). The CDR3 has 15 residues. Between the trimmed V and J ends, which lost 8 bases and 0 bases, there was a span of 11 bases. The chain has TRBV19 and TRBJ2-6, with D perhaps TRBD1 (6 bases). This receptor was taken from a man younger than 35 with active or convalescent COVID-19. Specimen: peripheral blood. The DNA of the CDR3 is TGTGCCAGTCAGGGGAGCTCCTCTGGGGCCAACGTCCTGACTTTC. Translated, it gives CASQGSSSGANVLTF.